This T cell receptor (beta chain) comes out of a study of blood T cell repertoires in COVID-19. At the level of the study: Donors in the United States, Italy and Spain gave samples during acute or convalescent COVID-19. The analysed material was cDNA or gDNA that came from T cells, B-cell-depleted T cells, or PBMCs.

Authors' analysis steps: Nucleated cell number was recorded as an estimate derived from reference gene primer amplification. Generated by immunoSEQ multiplex PCR, the TCRdb table keeps only in-frame clones and is missing some. From that table come the V and J calls and clone size; the DNA was used to work out D and trimming. This table has just over 300,000 clones, approximately 88% appearing once. The germline gives CDR1 LNHDA, CDR2 SQIVND (reference sequence). The junction had 1 base not matched to a gene; V was cut back by 3 bases and J by 6 bases. This CDR3 contains 14 residues. V usage is TRBV19 and J usage is TRBJ1-6; TRBD1 matches 8 bases. The TCR comes from a woman under 30 who had recovered from COVID-19. Sequencing was performed on PBMCs or T cells enriched from blood (not recorded which). This CDR3 is CASSIQGANSPLHF. CDR3 bases: TGTGCCAGTAGTATTCAGGGGGCTAATTCACCCCTCCACTTT. The entire variable domain, with the rest obtained from reference TRBV19 and TRBJ1-6, is as follows: DGGITQSPKYLFRKEGQNVTLSCEQNLNHDAMYWYRQDPGQGLRLIYYSQIVNDFQKGDIAEGYSVSREKKESFPLTVTSAQKNPTAFYLCASSIQGANSPLHFGNGTRLTVT.